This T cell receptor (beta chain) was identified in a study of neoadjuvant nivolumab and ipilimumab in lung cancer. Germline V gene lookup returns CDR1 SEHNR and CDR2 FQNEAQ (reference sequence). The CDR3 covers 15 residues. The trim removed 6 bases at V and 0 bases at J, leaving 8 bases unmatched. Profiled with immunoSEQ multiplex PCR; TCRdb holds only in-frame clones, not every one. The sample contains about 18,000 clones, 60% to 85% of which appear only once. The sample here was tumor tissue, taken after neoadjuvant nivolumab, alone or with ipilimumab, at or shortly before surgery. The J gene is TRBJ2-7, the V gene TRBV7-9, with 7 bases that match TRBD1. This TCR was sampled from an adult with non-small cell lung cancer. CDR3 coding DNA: TGTGCCAGCAGTTATTCCGACAGGGACTCCTACGAGCAGTACTTC. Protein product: CASSYSDRDSYEQYF. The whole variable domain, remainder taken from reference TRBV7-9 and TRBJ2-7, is DTGVSQNPRHKITKRGQNVTFRCDPISEHNRLYWYRQTLGQGPEFLTYFQNEAQLEKSRLLSDRFSAERPKGSFSTLEIQRTEQGDSAMYLCASSYSDRDSYEQYFGPGTRLTVT.